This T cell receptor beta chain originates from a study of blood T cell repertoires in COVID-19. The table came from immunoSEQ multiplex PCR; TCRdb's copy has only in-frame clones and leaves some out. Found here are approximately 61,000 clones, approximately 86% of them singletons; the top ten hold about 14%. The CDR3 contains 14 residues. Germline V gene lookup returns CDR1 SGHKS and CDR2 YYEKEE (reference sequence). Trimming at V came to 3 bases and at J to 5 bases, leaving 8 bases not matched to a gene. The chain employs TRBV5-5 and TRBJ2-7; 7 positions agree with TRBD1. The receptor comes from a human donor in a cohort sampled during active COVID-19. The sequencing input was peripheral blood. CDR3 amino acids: CASSWAQGDHEQYF. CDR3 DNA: TGTGCCAGCAGCTGGGCCCAGGGGGACCACGAGCAGTACTTC.